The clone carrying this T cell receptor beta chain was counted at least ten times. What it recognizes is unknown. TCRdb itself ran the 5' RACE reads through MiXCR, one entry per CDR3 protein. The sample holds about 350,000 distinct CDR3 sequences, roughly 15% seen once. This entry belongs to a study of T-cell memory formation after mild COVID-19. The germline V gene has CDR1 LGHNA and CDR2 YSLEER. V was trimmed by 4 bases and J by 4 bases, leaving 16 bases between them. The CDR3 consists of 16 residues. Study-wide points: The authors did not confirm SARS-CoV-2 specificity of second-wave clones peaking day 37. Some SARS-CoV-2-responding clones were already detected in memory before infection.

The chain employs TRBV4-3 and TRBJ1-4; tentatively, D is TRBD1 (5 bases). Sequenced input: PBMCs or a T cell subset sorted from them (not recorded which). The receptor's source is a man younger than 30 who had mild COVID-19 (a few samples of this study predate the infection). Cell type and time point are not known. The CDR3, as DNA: TGCGCCAGCAGCCCAAACGAGGGGTCGGGTAATGAAAAACTGTTTTTT. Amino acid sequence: CASSPNEGSGNEKLFF.